This T cell receptor beta chain was identified during a study of response to subunit inactivated influenza vaccine. TCRdb reprocessed the RT-PCR reads with MiXCR, giving one entry per CDR3 protein. In the table there are roughly 500,000 distinct CDR3 sequences, 20% to 25% of which are singletons. This clonotype was picked up a small number of times. This CDR3 comprises 22 residues. The germline gives CDR1 SGHTA, CDR2 FQGNSA. With V trimmed by 3 bases and J by 9 bases, 28 bases remained unmatched. Separately, the same data were catalogued under a study of T cells expressing NK-cell markers. That investigation notes: UMI-tagged 5'RACE template switching yielded the TCR beta cDNA. The sequencing cohort of eight donors included seven HCMV-seropositive individuals and one seronegative individual. Dominant NKG2C+ clonotypes in a handful of donors made up about 1.0-7.0% of CD8+ T cells. These clonotypes, the leaders elsewhere, also led the CD3+CD56-NKG2C+ fraction in a handful of donors. Whether expanded NKG2C+ T cell clones recognized HCMV stayed uncertain.

The receptor was derived from a man aged 50-59 years who received an inactivated influenza vaccine. Sequences were derived from CD4+ T cells sorted from PBMCs, sampled roughly 12 days after vaccination. The chain uses TRBV7-2 and TRBJ1-6; 8 bases agree with TRBD1. In nucleotides, the CDR3 is TGTGCCAGCAGCTTTCGGTACCCGACAAACATAAGACAGGGGATATGGGGTTCACCCCTCCACTTT. Encoded protein: CASSFRYPTNIRQGIWGSPLHF.